Listed below are T cell receptor beta chains from one sample, sequenced in a study of blood T cell repertoires in COVID-19. Measured with immunoSEQ multiplex PCR; TCRdb has only the in-frame clones, and not every one. The table has around 160,000 clones, around 84% seen once. Sequenced: PBMCs or T cells enriched from blood (not recorded which). These receptors were collected from a middle-aged man who had recovered from COVID-19. Both conserved end residues are part of each CDR3. The D gene is left open where the match is weak. Size is omitted from some rows. Given values are once, few, many or a class for expanded clones.

V,length,D,J,size,DNA,CDR3
TRBV5-6,16,TRBD1,TRBJ1-2,NA,TGTGCCAGCAGCCCACCCGGGACAGGGATTTTATATGGCTACACCTTC,CASSPPGTGILYGYTF
TRBV11-2,14,NA,TRBJ2-2,NA,TGTGCCAGCAGCTTCACACCACCCAGCGGGGAGCTGTTTTTT,CASSFTPPSGELFF
TRBV9,16,TRBD1,TRBJ1-1,NA,TGTGCCAGCACCAAGGGGACAGGGGGCAAGGGCACTGAAGCTTTCTTT,CASTKGTGGKGTEAFF
TRBV10-3,12,TRBD2,TRBJ2-3,NA,TGTGCCATCAGTTCCCCGACTAGCCTCCCGTATTTT,CAISSPTSLPYF
TRBV5-5,18,NA,TRBJ1-2,once,TGTGCCAGCAGCTTGGACCTAGCGGGAACCGGGACATTGTATGGCTACACCTTC,CASSLDLAGTGTLYGYTF
TRBV19,19,TRBD1,TRBJ2-1,once,TGTGCCAGTAGTATACGGGGACAGGGGGCCATCGCTTCCTACAATGAGCAGTTCTTC,CASSIRGQGAIASYNEQFF
TRBV5-1,14,TRBD1,TRBJ2-5,NA,TGCGCCAGCCGGACAGGGCCCCTCCAAGAGACCCAGTACTTC,CASRTGPLQETQYF
TRBV15,15,NA,TRBJ2-7,NA,TGTGCCACCAGCAGAGCGCCCCCCGGGGCCTACGAGCAGTACTTC,CATSRAPPGAYEQYF
TRBV27,14,NA,TRBJ1-1,NA,TGTGCCAGCAGTTCCCAGTCGGGGATCACTGAAGCTTTCTTT,CASSSQSGITEAFF
TRBV13,11,NA,TRBJ2-1,NA,TGTGCCAGCAGCCACTACAATGAGCAGTTCTTC,CASSHYNEQFF
TRBV5-1,16,TRBD1,TRBJ1-1,NA,TGCGCCAGCAGCTTTACAGGGGGAAGGTTTGACACTGAAGCTTTCTTT,CASSFTGGRFDTEAFF
TRBV19,15,NA,TRBJ2-5,NA,TGTGCCAGTAGTATCGGGCAGGGTGACCAAGAGACCCAGTACTTC,CASSIGQGDQETQYF
TRBV2,13,NA,TRBJ1-4,NA,TGTGCCAGCGTACAGTCAACTAATGAAAAACTGTTTTTT,CASVQSTNEKLFF
TRBV7-2,16,NA,TRBJ2-7,NA,TGTGCCAGCAGCTCACTTTGGCCGGCTTCGGGCTACGAGCAGTACTTC,CASSSLWPASGYEQYF
TRBV10-2,14,TRBD1,TRBJ1-6,once,TGCGCCAGCAGTTGGACAGGCTATAATTCACCCCTCCACTTT,CASSWTGYNSPLHF
TRBV5-6,17,NA,TRBJ2-4,NA,TGTGCCAGCAGCTTGGAAGGGGATCTTTTAGCCAAAAACATTCAGTACTTC,CASSLEGDLLAKNIQYF
TRBV19,14,NA,TRBJ1-5,NA,TGTGCCAGTAGTATAAATCCAGGGTTTGGGCCCCAGCATTTT,CASSINPGFGPQHF
TRBV9,13,NA,TRBJ1-6,once,TGTGCCAGCAGCGGCCCCGGGGAGGCGCCCCTCCACTTT,CASSGPGEAPLHF
TRBV9,16,TRBD1,TRBJ2-3,NA,TGTGCCAGCAGCCCAATAGGACAGGGGAGCACAGATACGCAGTATTTT,CASSPIGQGSTDTQYF
TRBV19,19,TRBD1,TRBJ1-5,NA,TGTGCCAGTAGTATATCCGGGGCCTTGGGGACAGGGAACAATCAGCCCCAGCATTTT,CASSISGALGTGNNQPQHF
TRBV6-5,15,TRBD1,TRBJ2-7,NA,TGTGCCAGCAGTTACCGGGGACAGGGGGCCTACGAGCAGTACTTC,CASSYRGQGAYEQYF
TRBV18,15,NA,TRBJ1-5,NA,TGTGCCAGCTCTAACAGCCCAACGAGCAATCAGCCCCAGCATTTT,CASSNSPTSNQPQHF
TRBV11-3,14,TRBD1,TRBJ1-1,NA,TGTGCCAGCAGCTTAAGGGGGCTCGACACTGAAGCTTTCTTT,CASSLRGLDTEAFF
TRBV4-2,20,TRBD1,TRBJ2-6,NA,TGTGCCAGCAGCCCCCTATCCCTGGACAGGGGTTTATCTGGGGCCAACGTCCTGACTTTC,CASSPLSLDRGLSGANVLTF
TRBV7-3,18,NA,TRBJ1-6,NA,TGTGCCAGCAGCTTACCGACCAGACAGCACTATTATAATTCACCCCTCCACTTT,CASSLPTRQHYYNSPLHF
TRBV3-1/TRBV3-2,13,NA,TRBJ2-2,NA,TGTGCCAGCAGCCGGGGGGGCTTCGGGGAGCTGTTTTTT,CASSRGGFGELFF
TRBV5-5,16,TRBD1,TRBJ1-1,NA,TGTGCCAGCAGCTTGGTCCAACAGGGGGCGTATACTGAAGCTTTCTTT,CASSLVQQGAYTEAFF
TRBV4-1,16,TRBD2,TRBJ2-5,NA,TGCGCCAGCAGCCTTAGCGGGGGCGCCTTCCAAGAGACCCAGTACTTC,CASSLSGGAFQETQYF
TRBV27,13,NA,TRBJ2-3,NA,TGTGCCAGCTCCAGGGTATTCACAGATACGCAGTATTTT,CASSRVFTDTQYF
TRBV7-9,16,TRBD1,TRBJ2-1,NA,TGTGCCAGCAGCCTGGGACAGCCCAGCTCCTACAATGAGCAGTTCTTC,CASSLGQPSSYNEQFF
TRBV7-2,14,TRBD1,TRBJ1-2,few,TGTGCCAGCAGCTTAGCGCAAGGGGGCCAGGGCTACACCTTC,CASSLAQGGQGYTF
TRBV5-1,14,NA,TRBJ2-2,NA,TGCGCCAGCAGCTTGACACCGAACACCGGGGAGCTGTTTTTT,CASSLTPNTGELFF
TRBV6-1,15,NA,TRBJ1-1,once,TGTGCCAGCAGTGAAGGGACTTACGTGAACACTGAAGCTTTCTTT,CASSEGTYVNTEAFF
TRBV2,17,NA,TRBJ1-2,few,TGTGCCAGCAGTCCCACGGGGCGGGGGTCGAGAGGCTATGGCTACACCTTC,CASSPTGRGSRGYGYTF
TRBV6-5,13,NA,TRBJ1-1,NA,TGTGCCAGCACCCCGCGGGGGAACACTGAAGCTTTCTTT,CASTPRGNTEAFF
TRBV19,17,NA,TRBJ1-1,NA,TGTGCCAGTAGCCCCTTTTATCTACTTGTTATGAACACTGAAGCTTTCTTT,CASSPFYLLVMNTEAFF
TRBV2,15,NA,TRBJ2-5,once,TGTGCCAGCAGTGAAGATGGGGCCCTCCAAGAGACCCAGTACTTC,CASSEDGALQETQYF
TRBV30,12,TRBD1,TRBJ1-1,NA,TGTGCCTGGGGACAGGGTTACACTGAAGCTTTCTTT,CAWGQGYTEAFF
TRBV19,14,NA,TRBJ1-1,NA,TGTGCCAGTAGTACCGGGGAGATCGGGACTGAAGCTTTCTTT,CASSTGEIGTEAFF
TRBV6-5,14,NA,TRBJ2-5,NA,TGTGCCAGCACCCTCGCCACGGTTCTGGAGACCCAGTACTTC,CASTLATVLETQYF
TRBV27,14,NA,TRBJ1-2,NA,TGTGCCAGCAGTCCACAGGGCCTCCCCTATGGCTACACCTTC,CASSPQGLPYGYTF